The T cell receptor (beta chain) under discussion was sequenced for a study of regulatory T cells after allogeneic stem cell transplantation (dated by TCRdb to between 2017 and 2018). Background on the whole study: Patients were divided into groups based on whether acute graft-versus-host disease developed within 100 days of stem cell transplantation. Fluorescence-activated cell sorting was used to isolate CD4+CD25+CD127- regulatory T cells from patient PBMCs. Conventional CD4+ T cells defined as CD4+CD25+/-CD127+ were also sorted and TCR-sequenced for comparison in the study. Between patients who did and did not develop acute graft-versus-host disease, the study compared the regulatory T-cell TCR repertoire following allogeneic stem cell transplantation. Findings and caveats that apply to the study as a whole: No regulatory T-cell clones were shared by all patients, and sorted cell numbers did not correlate significantly with the inverse Simpson index. Conventional CD4+ T-cell repertoire diversity did not differ significantly between patients with and without graft-versus-host disease. In non-GvHD patients, the top 10 regulatory T-cell clones took up a significantly larger share of the repertoire, which suggests expansion of presumably allo-specific protective clones. The small patient sample size meant the findings required validation in a larger cohort. The regulatory T-cell TCR repertoire was less diverse and more focused in patients without graft-versus-host disease than in patients with graft-versus-host disease.

Worth noting for this clonotype: What antigen it recognizes has not been identified. No clone much larger than this one lies a single base away; base qualities are absent.

Sequencing was carried out with an Illumina MiSeq. The SMARTer RACE cDNA Amplification kit was used to reverse transcribe the RNA, and the TCR beta CDR3 region was then amplified. RNA from sorted cells was extracted with the RNeasy Mini Kit. Illumina paired-end sequencing was applied to the TCR beta amplicons. The authors processed their data as follows. MiXCR, VDJtools and the tcR R package were used for TCR repertoire analysis. Diversity was quantified with the inverse Simpson index, and clones were binned as rare, small, medium or expanded by repertoire proportion. TCRdb applied fastp at Q25 and MiXCR to the public reads, then kept only in-frame beta chains. For every CDR3 protein sequence, its rows merge into one entry that carries the most common genes and DNA. For this entry, the V and J calls and clone size follow TCRdb and not the study's own pipeline. Present in this sample are 4,000 to 5,000 distinct CDR3 sequences, approximately 96% of which were seen just once. In total, the top ten clones hold roughly 37% of the sample.

Per the publication, the time point label means: 30 days after allogeneic hematopoietic stem cell transplantation. At 30 days after allogeneic hematopoietic stem cell transplantation, peripheral blood mononuclear cells were collected from the patients. Including the terminal cysteine and phenylalanine, the CDR3 comprises 14 residues. Just the 42-base CDR3 DNA is kept, in frame starting at base 1. The V and J ends are trimmed by 5 bases and 9 bases, leaving 19 bases between them. CDR1 MNHEY and CDR2 SVGAGI were looked up in the germline V gene. The material sequenced was sorted CD4+ T cells from blood (whether regulatory or conventional is not recorded), taken 30 days after allogeneic stem cell transplant. Rearrangement joined TRBV6-5 to TRBJ2-5, with a tentative D gene TRBD1 over 5 matching bases. This TCR was sampled from a human patient who had an allogeneic stem cell transplant, so the T cells may come from the graft donor. The CDR3 corresponds to CASSPHDGHDAQYF. The sequenced DNA: TGTGCCAGCAGTCCGCACGACGGACACGACGCCCAGTACTTC.